This T cell receptor (beta chain) was identified in a study of metastatic and nonmetastatic thyroid tumors. This clone was detected only a few times. CDR1 is MNHEY and CDR2 is SMNVEV in the germline V gene (reference sequence). The CDR3 totals 14 residues. V lost 6 bases and J lost 3, with 13 bases in between. Treatment of any kind had been given to no patient before thyroid surgery. TCRdb ran MiXCR on the PCR reads. The sample contains over 14,000 clones, 25% to 35% of which appear only once. The clonotype was recovered from a female donor with papillary thyroid cancer or a benign thyroid nodule (not recorded which). Some clones in this sample may be carry-over from other donors' samples. Specimen: tumor tissue. This rearrangement joins TRBV27 to TRBJ2-3; D gene unclear. This CDR3 reads CASSASWRTDTQYF. CDR3 in DNA: TGTGCCAGCAGCGCCAGCTGGCGGACAGATACGCAGTATTTT.